This T cell receptor beta chain was captured in a study of T cell repertoires in aging, cancer and after chemotherapy. CDR3 length: 13 residues. In germline, CDR1 is LGHNA, CDR2 YSLEER. Trimming left V 5 bases short and J 10 bases short, with 12 bases between. Multiplex touch-down PCR with TRB-A/B primers amplified rearranged V-D-J TRB sequences. TCRdb reprocessed the multiplex PCR reads with MiXCR, giving one entry per CDR3 protein. The data hold around 13,000 distinct CDR3 sequences, with 21% observed a single time. The template was genomic DNA from peripheral blood, not RNA. The TCR was taken from a human donor in good health. Input material: blood. The chain couples TRBV4-3 to TRBJ1-6, with D possibly TRBD1 on 5 matching bases. The CDR3 DNA follows: TGCGCCAGCAGCACTTCCGGGGGGTCACCCCTCCACTTT. It yields the protein CASSTSGGSPLHF.